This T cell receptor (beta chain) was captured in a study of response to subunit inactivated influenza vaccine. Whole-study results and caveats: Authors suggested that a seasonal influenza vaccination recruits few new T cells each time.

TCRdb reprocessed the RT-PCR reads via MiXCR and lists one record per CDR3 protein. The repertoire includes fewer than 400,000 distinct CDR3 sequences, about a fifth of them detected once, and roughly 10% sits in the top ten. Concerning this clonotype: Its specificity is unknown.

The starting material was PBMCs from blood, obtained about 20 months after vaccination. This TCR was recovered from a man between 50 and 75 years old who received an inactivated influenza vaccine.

In nucleotides, the CDR3 is TGTGCCAGCACCCCCGTAAGGGATTCACCCCTCCACTTT. It specifies CASTPVRDSPLHF. The chain uses TRBV12-3 or TRBV12-4 and TRBJ1-6; D not certain. V lost 7 bases to trimming and J lost 8 bases, with 12 bases between them. The CDR3 runs 13 residues.